What follows are 17 T cell receptor beta chains derived from one specimen sequenced in a study of blood T cells in healthy people across ages. It was with a sample-barcoded 5' primer and a J-beta primer mix that a second PCR of about 6 to 12 cycles was run. Each CDR3 protein gets one entry after TCRdb re-called the 5' RACE reads with MiXCR. The table has approximately 940,000 distinct CDR3 sequences, 48% seen once; the top ten hold about an eighth. The material sequenced was blood. All receptors come from a young man in good health.

The J gene is TRBJ2-7, the V gene TRBV5-1; TRBD2 might be the D (5 bases). Germline lookup yields CDR1 SGHRS and CDR2 YFSETQ. The ends were cut back, 0 bases at V and 6 bases at J, with 16 bases in the middle. The CDR3 is made up of 15 amino acids. CDR3 sequence: CASSLDPAEGREQYF. Written as DNA, the CDR3 is TGCGCCAGCAGCTTGGATCCCGCTGAGGGTCGCGAGCAGTACTTC.

This clonotype has only a few counts. This chain joins TRBV4-1 and TRBJ2-3, with D tentatively TRBD1 (6 bases). Trimming took 8 bases from V and 4 from J, leaving 19 bases between them. This CDR3 region has 15 residues. In germline, CDR1 is MGHRA, CDR2 YSYEKL. CDR3 amino acids: CASERAEGDADTQYF. The DNA for the CDR3 is TGCGCCAGCGAGAGGGCCGAGGGGGACGCAGATACGCAGTATTTT.

V is TRBV2 and J is TRBJ2-7, with a weak D call TRBD2 (6 bases). The CDR3 is made up of 15 amino acids. Germline V gives CDR1 SNHLY, CDR2 FYNNEI. V was trimmed by 6 bases and J by 6 bases, leaving 21 bases between them. The CDR3 reads CASSIYQGVGLEQYF. The CDR3 DNA reads as TGTGCCAGCAGCATCTACCAGGGAGTGGGACTCGAGCAGTACTTC.

This clonotype has a count of ten or more. The chain is built from TRBV4-1 and TRBJ1-2; TRBD1 might be the D (5 bases). CDR3 length: 15 residues. CDR1 is MGHRA, CDR2 YSYEKL, per germline. Trimming pared 0 bases from V and 2 bases from J, leaving 10 bases between. The CDR3 DNA sequence: TGCGCCAGCAGCCAAGACATTAACAGGAACTATGGCTACACCTTC. It specifies CASSQDINRNYGYTF.

This clonotype occurred a few times. The chain couples TRBV12-3 or TRBV12-4 to TRBJ1-2, with D tentatively TRBD1 (5 bases). Trimming stripped 5 bases from V and 4 bases from J, with 11 bases between. The length of the CDR3 is 13 residues. CDR3 protein: CASSGTGVYGYTF. As DNA, the CDR3 is TGTGCCAGCAGTGGGACGGGCGTCTATGGCTACACCTTC.

This clonotype was picked up a small number of times. V is TRBV2 and J is TRBJ1-2; TRBD1 aligns across 7 bases. This CDR3 comprises 12 residues. Losses at the gene ends were 1 base for V and 7 bases for J; bases not matched to a gene: 0. Germline CDR1 and CDR2: SNHLY and FYNNEI. The CDR3 DNA reads as TGTGCCAGCAGTGAAGAGGGGGCTGGCTACACCTTC. Protein product: CASSEEGAGYTF.

This clonotype was seen only a few times. This sequence joins TRBV29-1 and TRBJ1-1; perhaps TRBD1 as D (6 bases). Germline loops: CDR1 SQVTM, CDR2 ANQGSEA. V lost 4 bases to trimming and J lost 8 bases, with 14 bases between them. The CDR3 sequence is 12 residues long. The CDR3 DNA is TGCAGCGTTGGGGGGGGACAAACCGAAGCTTTCTTT. This sequence encodes CSVGGGQTEAFF. Combining the CDR3 with reference TRBV29-1 and TRBJ1-1 gives the whole variable domain SAVISQKPSRDICQRGTSLTIQCQVDSQVTMMFWYRQQPGQSLTLIATANQGSEATYESGFVIDKFPISRPNLTFSTLTVSNMSPEDSSIYLCSVGGGQTEAFFGQGTRLTVV.

This clonotype has a count of ten or more. A much bigger clone sits one base away, suggesting this may be a read error. V gene TRBV7-2 combines with J gene TRBJ1-4; D unresolved. The V gene's germline CDR1 is SGHTA and CDR2 FQGNSA. The CDR3 consists of 14 residues. With 5 bases removed from V and 2 bases from J, the gap between germline ends came to 9 bases. For the CDR3, the DNA is TGTGCCAGCAGCGTACGGCGGACTAATGAAAAACTGTTTTTT. This translates into CASSVRRTNEKLFF.

This clonotype was seen a handful of times. The gene calls are TRBV5-1 and TRBJ2-3; maybe TRBD2 (6 bases). The CDR3 length is 16 residues. Trimming left V 4 bases short and J 0 bases short, with 15 bases between. Germline V lookup: CDR1 SGHRS, CDR2 YFSETQ. The DNA of the CDR3 is TGCGCCAGCAGCCGCACGGGGAGGTCTAGCACAGATACGCAGTATTTT. It encodes CASSRTGRSSTDTQYF.

This chain links TRBV4-1 with TRBJ2-7, with 8 bases fitting TRBD1. The CDR3 spans 16 residues. Trimming at V came to 0 bases and at J to 2 bases, leaving 6 bases not matched to a gene. The germline CDR1 and CDR2 sequences are MGHRA and YSYEKL. The CDR3 is CASSQDRTGFPYEQYF. In nucleotides, the CDR3 is TGCGCCAGCAGCCAAGATCGGACAGGGTTCCCCTACGAGCAGTACTTC.

The chain couples TRBV20-1 to TRBJ2-1; D is possibly TRBD2 (7 bases). The CDR3 totals 15 residues. The germline V gene has CDR1 DFQATT and CDR2 SNEGSKA (reference sequence). V was clipped by 6 bases and J by 4 bases, with 19 bases between them. CDR3 sequence: CSARLRGGLYNEQFF. The CDR3 nucleotides read TGCAGTGCCCGCCTCCGCGGGGGCCTGTACAATGAGCAGTTCTTC.

CDR3 residues: CASSGFKIGDQGGQETQYF. CDR3 nucleotide sequence: TGTGCCAGCAGCGGATTCAAAATCGGGGATCAGGGGGGCCAAGAGACCCAGTACTTC. This chain links TRBV9 with TRBJ2-7; a possible D gene is TRBD1 (7 bases). The J call could be wrong; TRBJ2-5 is a better fit for the DNA end. This CDR3 has 19 amino acids. CDR1 SGDLS and CDR2 YYNGEE come from the germline V gene.

The chain employs TRBV6-2 or TRBV6-3 and TRBJ1-1; TRBD1 matches 7 bases. The CDR3 totals 14 residues. J gave up 3 bases and V 5 bases, and 6 bases lay outside the gene matches. The germline V gene encodes CDR1 MNHEY and CDR2 SVGEGT. The CDR3 coding sequence is TGTGCCAGCAGTGAGCCGGGACAGTACACTGAAGCTTTCTTT. It specifies CASSEPGQYTEAFF.

The J gene is TRBJ2-4, the V gene TRBV7-2; TRBD1 aligns across 11 bases. V lost 5 bases to trimming and J lost 9 bases; unmatched junction nucleotides: 9. Germline V CDR1 and CDR2: SGHTA, FQGNSA. CDR3 size: 15 residues. CDR3 nucleotide sequence: TGTGCCAGCAGCCCCAGGACAGGGGGCGAAGGCATTCAGTACTTC. Encoded protein: CASSPRTGGEGIQYF.

Comment on this clonotype: The junction and the germline gene differ at one end; a read error may be behind it. The chain couples TRBV5-1 to TRBJ2-1; D gene ambiguous. The CDR3 runs 14 residues. Germline assignment: CDR1 SGHRS and CDR2 YFSETQ. In DNA, the CDR3 is TGCGCCAACAGCTTGGCTGGGCCAGGCAATGAGCAGTTCTTC. It specifies CANSLAGPGNEQFF.

The table lists this clonotype with a few counts. The V and J genes are TRBV6-1 and TRBJ2-3; D perhaps matches TRBD2 (7 bases). This CDR3 spans 14 amino acids. In germline, CDR1 is MNHNS, CDR2 SASEGT. Trimming took 6 bases from V and 4 from J, leaving 14 bases between them. The chain's CDR3 is CASSPRGAADTQYF. CDR3 sequence (DNA): TGTGCCAGCAGCCCCCGGGGGGCCGCAGATACGCAGTATTTT.

CDR3 in amino acids: CSAPTETGANVLTF. Written as DNA, the CDR3 is TGCAGTGCTCCGACGGAGACGGGGGCCAACGTCCTGACTTTC. The chain combines TRBV20-1 with TRBJ2-6; D not resolved. Per the germline V gene, CDR1 is DFQATT and CDR2 is SNEGSKA (reference sequence). V dropped 5 bases and J dropped 4 bases, with 12 bases sitting between them. CDR3 length: 14 residues.